This TCR beta chain stems from a study of blood T cells in healthy people across ages. Study-wide results and limits: Naive and antigen-experienced cells were not separated, limiting conclusive comparison.

There are 18 residues in the CDR3. V was cut by 4 bases and J by 2 bases, with 18 bases left in between. The V gene's germline CDR1 is MNHEY and CDR2 SVGAGI. The table lists this clonotype with a few counts. No antigen is known for it. For the second PCR, which ran for roughly 7 to 11 cycles, a sample-barcoded 5' primer and a J-beta primer mix were used. TCRdb re-called the 5' RACE reads with MiXCR, one entry per CDR3 protein. The sample lists about 1.8 million distinct CDR3 sequences, 40% to 55% occurring once. The chain combines TRBV6-5 with TRBJ2-6; perhaps TRBD1 as D (6 bases). The specimen was blood. The clonotype comes from a woman aged 40 to 50 in good health. The CDR3 is CASSSSGTPTAGANVLTF. The CDR3 coding sequence is TGTGCCAGCAGTTCGTCCGGGACACCCACCGCTGGGGCCAACGTCCTGACTTTC.